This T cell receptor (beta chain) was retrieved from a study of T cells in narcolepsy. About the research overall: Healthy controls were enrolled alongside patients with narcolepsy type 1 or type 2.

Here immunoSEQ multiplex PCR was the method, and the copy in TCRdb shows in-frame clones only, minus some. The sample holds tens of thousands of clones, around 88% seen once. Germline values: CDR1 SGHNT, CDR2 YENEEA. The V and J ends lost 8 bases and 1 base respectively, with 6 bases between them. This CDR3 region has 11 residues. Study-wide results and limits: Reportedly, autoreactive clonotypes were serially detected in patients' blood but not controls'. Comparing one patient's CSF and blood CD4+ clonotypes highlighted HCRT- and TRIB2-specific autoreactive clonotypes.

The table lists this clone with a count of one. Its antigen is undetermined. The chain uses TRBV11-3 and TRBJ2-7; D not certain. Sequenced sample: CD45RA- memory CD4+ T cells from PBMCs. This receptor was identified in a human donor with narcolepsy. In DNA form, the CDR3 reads TGTGCCAGCGGCACTTCCTACGAGCAGTACTTC. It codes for CASGTSYEQYF.